The T cell receptor (beta chain) under discussion was sequenced for a study of T cells in Graves' hyperthyroidism and ophthalmopathy (dated by TCRdb to between 2018 and 2021). Background for the entire study: Peripheral blood samples were taken at initial diagnosis, before any treatment was given. Whether ophthalmopathy could be predicted prospectively was tested in an independent validation cohort made up of about 20 hyperthyroidism patients plus 17 patients who later progressed to ophthalmopathy. Following sampling, methimazole starting at 30 mg daily was given to hyperthyroidism patients, and high-dose intravenous methylprednisolone was given to ophthalmopathy patients. To identify distinguishing TCR V-J signatures, a discovery cohort of around 100 patients was used, comprising 43 with Graves' ophthalmopathy and some 57 with stable Graves' hyperthyroidism. The study also compared thyroid tissue and blood T-cell repertoires from more than 5 Graves' hyperthyroidism patients. The roughly 90 discovery patients were divided at random into training and test sets in a 7:3 ratio. According to the paper, TCR Vbeta CDR3 sequencing was carried out on approximately 140 peripheral blood samples, which came from approximately 43 ophthalmopathy, around 74 hyperthyroidism and approximately 17 progressor patients. Study-wide findings and limitations: In validation, the model predicted progression to ophthalmopathy with approximately 71% sensitivity and less than 80% specificity, a median of around six months before onset. Most expanded thyroid clonotypes (frequency above 0.001) were also found in blood, which suggests that blood repertoires may mirror thyroid immune responses. A model built on a 13 V-J signature distinguished ophthalmopathy from stable hyperthyroidism, reaching 85% to 90% sensitivity and 81% to 83% specificity in cross-validation and 80%/75% in testing. Sample size was not statistically predetermined, and investigators were not blinded to group allocation.

Stable Graves' hyperthyroidism was defined as the absence of progression to ophthalmopathy over 18 months of follow-up. Hyperthyroidism patients were newly diagnosed, with disease duration under 2 months, and aged 18 to 65 years. The study excluded patients with uncontrolled infections, other autoimmune diseases, pregnancy or lactation. Clinical symptoms, serum thyroxine and TRAb, thyroid ultrasound, and orbital computed tomography formed the basis for the diagnoses. Ficoll-Paque density gradient centrifugation was used to isolate PBMCs from under 11 ml of fresh peripheral blood. Total RNA was extracted with Trizol reagent, and quality was checked on an Agilent 2100 Bioanalyzer. The TCR beta CDR3 regions were amplified from RNA transcripts. The TCR CDR3 was subjected to a first round of RT-PCR using the HTBI primer set and the Qiagen OneStep RT-PCR kit. Libraries were constructed in a second round of multiplex PCR, after which size selection and purification were carried out. Paired-end sequencing of the libraries was performed with 100 bp reads on an Illumina HiSeq2000. In the authors' own workflow: Raw data were processed with SOAPnuke, discarding reads with adapters, uncalled bases, mean Phred below 15, or no exact constant-primer or identifier match. High-quality paired reads were merged using COPE v1.2.5, and each unique nucleotide sequence was defined as a clonotype. MiTCR v1.1 was used to align the clonotypes against IMGT TRBV, TRBD and TRBJ reference segments. Only V-J combinations with frequency above 0.0001, covering 99% to 99.2% of repertoires, were analysed. A TCS score was defined as the ratio of F50 (clonal expansion) to E x V (chaos), with BLOSUM62-based TCRdist applied between CDR3 peptides within each V-J. Welch's t-statistics and random forest reduced roughly 530 V-J features to 13, which were used in a naive Bayes classifier (R e1071). TCRdb's own reprocessing of the public reads used fastp at Q25 and MiXCR and kept productive beta chains. Entries that share a CDR3 protein sequence are merged under the most common genes and DNA. These V and J calls rely on TCRdb rather than the paper's analysis. The sample contains approximately 640,000 distinct CDR3 sequences, 17% of them found a single time. The ten top clones hold about 14% of the sample.

The cysteine opens and the phenylalanine closes a CDR3 of 14 amino acids. The read is trimmed to its CDR3 DNA, 42 bases read in frame from base 1. Trimming leaves V shorter by 0 bases and J shorter by 9 bases, with the junction holding 5 bases beyond the gene matches. Sequences ENHRY (CDR1) and SYGVKD (CDR2) are obtained from the germline V gene. This clonotype was detected ten times or more. The clone's antigen remains unknown. Qualities for individual bases were not recorded, and no much larger clone is one base off. The receptor was derived from a man aged 50-59 years with Graves' hyperthyroidism. The sequencing input was blood. The sequence is built from TRBV10-3 and TRBJ2-5, with TRBD2 matching 9 junction bases. Here the CDR3 is given as CAISESIAGVSQYF. The nucleotides read TGTGCCATCAGTGAGTCAATAGCGGGAGTTTCCCAGTACTTC.